This TCR beta chain was sequenced during a study of molecular identifiers for immune sequencing clone quantification (dated by TCRdb to the late 2010s). Notes on the research overall: For a replicate experiment, RNA from around 20,000 or 99,000 naive CD8 T cells was divided into five aliquots, of which four were sequenced. This methods study used CD8 T cells to benchmark TCR RNA copy counting and molecular-identifier clustering-based TCR repertoire sequencing (MIDCIRS). Study-level results and caveats: The sizes of highly expanded clones could end up underestimated when identical TCR molecules share a barcode. In CMV-specific effector cells, clones with more than 20 RNA copies accounted for over 99% of molecules, whereas in naive cells such clones accounted for under 1%. Modeling estimated approximately 3 recovered TCR RNA copies per cell, compared with about 9.8 by digital PCR, which implies 30% to 35% capture efficiency. Spiked-in Jurkat TCR RNA equal to a single cell's worth was reported to be detectable even within one million naive CD8 T cells. Spiked-in Jurkat TCR RNA (roughly 10 copies' worth), which is not part of the donor repertoire, was contained in the naive libraries. When barcode sub-clustering was not used, chimeric consensus sequences inflated TCR diversity, with chimeras reaching as high as 47%.

Libraries of naive CD8 T cells were built from approximately 20,000 to 1,000,000 sorted cells, with 10%, 30% or 50% of the purified RNA used. Naive CD8 T cells, defined as CD8+CD4-CCR7+CD45RA+, were FACS-sorted into RLT Plus buffer on a BD FACSAria II. Detection sensitivity was tested by spiking Jurkat RNA equal to roughly ten TCR copies' worth into samples containing about 18,000-1,000,000 naive CD8 T cells. Enrichment of CD8 T cells was performed with RosetteSep CD8+ T Cell Enrichment Cocktail and Ficoll-Paque, after which ACK red cell lysis was carried out. To prepare the library, PCR was applied. Sequenced on a NextSeq 500. Bulk TCR libraries were made following a previously described method, with the TCR primers given in Table S5. Total RNA was purified with the Qiagen AllPrep DNA/RNA kit. Before any analysis, reads coming from multiple sequencing runs of the same library were combined into one pool. The authors' pipeline ran thus. Reads were retained only if an exact TCR constant sequence was present, and the retained reads were trimmed to 150 nt and grouped according to their 12-nt molecular barcodes. Reads inside each barcode group were sub-clustered using a 15% Levenshtein threshold, and a quality-weighted consensus sequence was constructed for each RNA molecule. Non-functional sequences were filtered out, along with any lower-count sequence sitting one edit away from another sequence. Barcode sub-clusters with fewer than 20% of the maximum read count were removed, based on fitting two negative binomial distributions. The raw public data were reprocessed by TCRdb itself: fastp quality trimming at Q25, MiXCR clonotype calling, in-frame beta chains only. Identical CDR3 protein sequences are pooled into one entry, listed with their most common genes and DNA. TCRdb assigned the V and J calls; the authors' analysis was not used. For this sample the table gives over 85,000 distinct CDR3 sequences, of which around 37% were detected only once. The ten most abundant clones make up 9% to 10% of the sample.

Trimming costs V 4 bases and J 2 bases, and their ends lie 11 bases apart. There are 14 amino acids in the CDR3, from cysteine to phenylalanine inclusive. Only CDR3 DNA remains: 42 bases, in frame from the first base. The CDR1 and CDR2 encoded by the germline V gene are KGHDR and SFDVKD. In this sample, this clonotype turned up a few times. No cognate antigen has been identified for it. Base qualities are not recorded, but no much larger clone differs from it by a single base. This sequence uses TRBV24-1 and TRBJ2-7; the D gene lacks a confident call. This sequence was found in a human donor in good health. Some libraries in this study had Jurkat cell RNA spiked in. The sequenced sample consisted of naive CD8+ T cells from blood, with Jurkat cell RNA spiked in. The cell subset or site label here, explained by the study, means: FACS-sorted CD8+CD4-CCR7+CD45RA+ naive T cells. The DNA sequence reads TGTGCCACCAGTGAACCGGCGGCCCCCTACGAGCAGTACTTC. Protein translation: CATSEPAAPYEQYF.